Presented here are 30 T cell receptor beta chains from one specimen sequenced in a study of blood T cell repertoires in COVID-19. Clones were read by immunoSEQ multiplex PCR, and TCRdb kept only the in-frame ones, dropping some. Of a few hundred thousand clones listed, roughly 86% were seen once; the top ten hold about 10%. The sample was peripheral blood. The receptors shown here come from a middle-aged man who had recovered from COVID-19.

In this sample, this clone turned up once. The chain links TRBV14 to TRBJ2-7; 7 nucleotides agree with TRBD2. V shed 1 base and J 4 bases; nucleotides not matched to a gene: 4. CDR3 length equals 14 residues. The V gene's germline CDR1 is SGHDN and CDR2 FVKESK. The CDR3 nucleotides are TGTGCCAGCAGCCAAGCCCGCGGGAGTTACGAGCAGTACTTC. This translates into CASSQARGSYEQYF.

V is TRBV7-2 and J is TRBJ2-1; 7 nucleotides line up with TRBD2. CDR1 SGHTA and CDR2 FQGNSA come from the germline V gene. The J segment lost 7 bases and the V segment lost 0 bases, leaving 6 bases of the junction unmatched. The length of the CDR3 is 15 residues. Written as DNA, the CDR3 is TGTGCCAGCAGCTTAGCTTTCAACGGGAGGAATGAGCAGTTCTTC. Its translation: CASSLAFNGRNEQFF.

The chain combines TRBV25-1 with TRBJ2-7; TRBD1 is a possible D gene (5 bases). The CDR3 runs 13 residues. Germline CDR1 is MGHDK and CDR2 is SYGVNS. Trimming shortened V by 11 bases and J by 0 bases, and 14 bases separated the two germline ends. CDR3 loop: CADLNRYSYEQYF. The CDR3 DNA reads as TGTGCCGACCTTAACAGGTACTCCTACGAGCAGTACTTC.

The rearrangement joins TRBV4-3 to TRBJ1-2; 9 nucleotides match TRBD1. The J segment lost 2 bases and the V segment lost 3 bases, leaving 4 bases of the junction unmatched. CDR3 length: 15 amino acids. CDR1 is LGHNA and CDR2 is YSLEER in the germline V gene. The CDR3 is CASSQRDRANYGYTF. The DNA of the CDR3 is TGCGCCAGCAGCCAGCGGGACAGGGCCAACTATGGCTACACCTTC.

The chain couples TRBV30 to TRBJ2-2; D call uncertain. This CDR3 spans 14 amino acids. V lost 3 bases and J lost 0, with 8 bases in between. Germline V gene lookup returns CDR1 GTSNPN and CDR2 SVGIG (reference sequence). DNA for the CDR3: TGTGCCTGGAGAGAGTTCGCGAACACCGGGGAGCTGTTTTTT. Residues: CAWREFANTGELFF.

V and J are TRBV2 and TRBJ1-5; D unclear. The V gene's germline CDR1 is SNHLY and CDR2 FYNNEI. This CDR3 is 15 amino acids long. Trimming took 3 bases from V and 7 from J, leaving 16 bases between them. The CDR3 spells CASSEGLPGSQPQHF. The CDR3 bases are TGTGCCAGCAGTGAGGGCCTCCCGGGGTCCCAGCCCCAGCATTTT.

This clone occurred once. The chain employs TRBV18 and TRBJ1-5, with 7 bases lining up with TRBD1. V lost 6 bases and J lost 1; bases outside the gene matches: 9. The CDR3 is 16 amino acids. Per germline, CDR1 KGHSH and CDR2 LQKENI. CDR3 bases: TGTGCCAGCTCGCTCGGGGCAGGGGGAAGCAATCAGCCCCAGCATTTT. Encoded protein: CASSLGAGGSNQPQHF.

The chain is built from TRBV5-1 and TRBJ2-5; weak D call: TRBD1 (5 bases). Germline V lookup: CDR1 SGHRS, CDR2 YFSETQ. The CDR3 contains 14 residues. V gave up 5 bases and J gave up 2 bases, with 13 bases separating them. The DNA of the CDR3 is TGCGCCAGCAGAGGGGTCGGGCTTCAAGAGACCCAGTACTTC. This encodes CASRGVGLQETQYF.

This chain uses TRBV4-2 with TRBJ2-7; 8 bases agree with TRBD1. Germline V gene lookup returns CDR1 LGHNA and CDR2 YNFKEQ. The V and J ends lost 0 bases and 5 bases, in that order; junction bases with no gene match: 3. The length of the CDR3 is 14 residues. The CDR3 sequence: CASSQEPRGHEQYF. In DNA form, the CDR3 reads TGTGCCAGCAGCCAAGAACCCAGGGGGCACGAGCAGTACTTC.

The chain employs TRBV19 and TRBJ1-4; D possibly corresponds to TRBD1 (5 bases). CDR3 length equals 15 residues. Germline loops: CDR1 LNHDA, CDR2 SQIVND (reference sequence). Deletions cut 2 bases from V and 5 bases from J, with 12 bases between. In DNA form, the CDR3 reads TGTGCCAGTAGTATACAGGCGGGGGGAAATGAAAAACTGTTTTTT. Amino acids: CASSIQAGGNEKLFF. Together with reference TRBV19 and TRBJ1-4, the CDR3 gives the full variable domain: DGGITQSPKYLFRKEGQNVTLSCEQNLNHDAMYWYRQDPGQGLRLIYYSQIVNDFQKGDIAEGYSVSREKKESFPLTVTSAQKNPTAFYLCASSIQAGGNEKLFFGSGTQLSVL.

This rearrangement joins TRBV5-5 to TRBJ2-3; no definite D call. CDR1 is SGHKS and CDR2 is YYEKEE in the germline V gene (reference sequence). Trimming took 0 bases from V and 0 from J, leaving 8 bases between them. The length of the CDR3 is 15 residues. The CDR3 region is CASSLGLTSTDTQYF. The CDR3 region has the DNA TGTGCCAGCAGCTTGGGACTGACTAGCACAGATACGCAGTATTTT.

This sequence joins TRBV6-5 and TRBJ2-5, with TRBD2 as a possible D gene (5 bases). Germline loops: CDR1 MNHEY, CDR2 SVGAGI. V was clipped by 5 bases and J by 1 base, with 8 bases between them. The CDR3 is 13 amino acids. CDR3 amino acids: CASSRTGQETQYF. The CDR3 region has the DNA TGTGCCAGCAGTCGGACTGGCCAAGAGACCCAGTACTTC.

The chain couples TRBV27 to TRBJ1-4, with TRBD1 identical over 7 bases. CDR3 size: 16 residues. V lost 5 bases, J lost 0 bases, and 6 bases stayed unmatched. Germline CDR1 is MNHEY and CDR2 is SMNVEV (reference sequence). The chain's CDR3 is CASSPEQGTTNEKLFF. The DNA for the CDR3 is TGTGCCAGCAGTCCGGAACAGGGGACAACTAATGAAAAACTGTTTTTT.

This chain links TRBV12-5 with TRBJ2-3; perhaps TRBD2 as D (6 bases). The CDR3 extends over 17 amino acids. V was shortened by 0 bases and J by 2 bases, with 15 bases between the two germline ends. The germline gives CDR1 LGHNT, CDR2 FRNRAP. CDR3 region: CASGLVEGTRNTDTQYF. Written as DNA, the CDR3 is TGTGCTAGTGGTTTGGTAGAGGGGACTCGGAACACAGATACGCAGTATTTT.

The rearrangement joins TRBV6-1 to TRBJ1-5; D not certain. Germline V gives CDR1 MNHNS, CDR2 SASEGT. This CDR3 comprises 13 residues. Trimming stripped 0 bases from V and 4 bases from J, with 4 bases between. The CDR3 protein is CASSEAGNQPQHF. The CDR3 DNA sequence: TGTGCCAGCAGTGAAGCCGGGAATCAGCCCCAGCATTTT.

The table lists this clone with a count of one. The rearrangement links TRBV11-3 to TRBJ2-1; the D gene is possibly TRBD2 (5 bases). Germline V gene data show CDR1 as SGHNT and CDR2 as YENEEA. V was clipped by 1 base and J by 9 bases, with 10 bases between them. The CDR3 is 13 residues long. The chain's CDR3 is CASSLGGGTEQFF. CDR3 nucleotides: TGTGCCAGCAGCTTAGGAGGAGGCACTGAGCAGTTCTTC.

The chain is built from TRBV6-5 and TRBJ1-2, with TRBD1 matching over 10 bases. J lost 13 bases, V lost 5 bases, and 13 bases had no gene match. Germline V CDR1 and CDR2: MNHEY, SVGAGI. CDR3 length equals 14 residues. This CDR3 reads CASSTGQGPFFSTF. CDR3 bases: TGTGCCAGCAGTACGGGACAGGGGCCATTTTTCTCCACCTTC.

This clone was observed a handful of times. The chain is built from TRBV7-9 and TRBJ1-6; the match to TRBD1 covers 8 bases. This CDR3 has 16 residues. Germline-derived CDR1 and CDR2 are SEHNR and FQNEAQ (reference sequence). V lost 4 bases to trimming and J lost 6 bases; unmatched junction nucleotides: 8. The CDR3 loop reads CASSSAQGVGNSPLHF. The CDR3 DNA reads TGTGCCAGCAGCTCGGCACAGGGGGTGGGTAATTCACCCCTCCACTTT. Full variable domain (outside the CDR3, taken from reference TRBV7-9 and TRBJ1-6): DTGVSQNPRHKITKRGQNVTFRCDPISEHNRLYWYRQTLGQGPEFLTYFQNEAQLEKSRLLSDRFSAERPKGSFSTLEIQRTEQGDSAMYLCASSSAQGVGNSPLHFGNGTRLTVT.

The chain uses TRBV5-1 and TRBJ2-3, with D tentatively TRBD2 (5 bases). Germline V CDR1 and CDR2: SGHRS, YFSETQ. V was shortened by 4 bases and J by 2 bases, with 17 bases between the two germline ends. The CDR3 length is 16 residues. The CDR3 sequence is CASSPSSRRTTDTQYF. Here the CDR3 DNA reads TGCGCCAGCAGCCCCTCCAGCAGGAGGACCACAGATACGCAGTATTTT.

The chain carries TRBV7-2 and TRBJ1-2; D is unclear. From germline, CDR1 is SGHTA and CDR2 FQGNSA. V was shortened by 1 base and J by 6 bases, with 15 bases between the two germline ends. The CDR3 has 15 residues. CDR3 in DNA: TGTGCCAGCAGCTTAGACTATACGGGGTTGAATGGCTACACCTTC. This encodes CASSLDYTGLNGYTF. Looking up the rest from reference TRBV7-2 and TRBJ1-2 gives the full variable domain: GAGVSQSPSNKVTEKGKDVELRCDPISGHTALYWYRQSLGQGLEFLIYFQGNSAPDKSGLPSDRFSAERTGGSVSTLTIQRTQQEDSAVYLCASSLDYTGLNGYTFGSGTRLTVV.

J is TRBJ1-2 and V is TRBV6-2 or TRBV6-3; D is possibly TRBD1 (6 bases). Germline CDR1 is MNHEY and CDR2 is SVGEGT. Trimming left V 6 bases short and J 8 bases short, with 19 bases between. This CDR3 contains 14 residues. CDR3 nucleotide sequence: TGTGCCAGCAGCCCGCCCGGGACACTTTTCGGCTACACCTTC. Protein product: CASSPPGTLFGYTF.

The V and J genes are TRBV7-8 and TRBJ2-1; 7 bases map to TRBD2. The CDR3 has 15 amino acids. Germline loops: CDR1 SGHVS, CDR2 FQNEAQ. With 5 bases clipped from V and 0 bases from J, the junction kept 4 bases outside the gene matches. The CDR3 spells CASSQSGNSYNEQFF. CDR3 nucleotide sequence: TGTGCCAGCAGCCAGAGCGGGAACTCCTACAATGAGCAGTTCTTC.

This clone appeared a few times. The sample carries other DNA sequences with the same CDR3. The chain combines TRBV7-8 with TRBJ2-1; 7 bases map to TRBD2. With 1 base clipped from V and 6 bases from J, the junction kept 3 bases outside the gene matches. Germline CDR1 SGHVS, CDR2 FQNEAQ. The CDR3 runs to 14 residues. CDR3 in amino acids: CASSLGTRSNEQFF. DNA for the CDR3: TGTGCCAGCAGCTTAGGGACTAGGAGCAATGAGCAGTTCTTC.

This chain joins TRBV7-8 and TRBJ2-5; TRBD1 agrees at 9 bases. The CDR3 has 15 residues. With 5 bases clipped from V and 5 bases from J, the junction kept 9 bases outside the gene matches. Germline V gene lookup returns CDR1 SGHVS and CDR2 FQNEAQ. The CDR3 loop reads CASSGRDRARETQYF. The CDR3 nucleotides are TGTGCCAGCAGCGGCCGGGACAGGGCCAGGGAGACCCAGTACTTC. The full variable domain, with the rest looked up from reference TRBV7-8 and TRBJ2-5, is GAGVSQSPRYKVAKRGQDVALRCDPISGHVSLFWYQQALGQGPEFLTYFQNEAQLDKSGLPSDRFFAERPEGSVSTLKIQRTQQEDSAVYLCASSGRDRARETQYFGPGTRLLVL.

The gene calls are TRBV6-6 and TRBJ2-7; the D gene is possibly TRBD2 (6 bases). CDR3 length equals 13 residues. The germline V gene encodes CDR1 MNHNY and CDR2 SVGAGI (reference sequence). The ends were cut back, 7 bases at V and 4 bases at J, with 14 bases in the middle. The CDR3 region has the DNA TGTGCCAGCAAGGCTAGCGAGACATACGAGCAGTACTTC. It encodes CASKASETYEQYF.

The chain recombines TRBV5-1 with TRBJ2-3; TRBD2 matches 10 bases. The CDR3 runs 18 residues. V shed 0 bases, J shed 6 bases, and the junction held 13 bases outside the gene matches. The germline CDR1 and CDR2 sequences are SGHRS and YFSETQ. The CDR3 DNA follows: TGCGCCAGCAGCTTGGCAGCCCTAGCGGGGGTGCTGGCGGATACGCAGTATTTT. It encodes CASSLAALAGVLADTQYF.

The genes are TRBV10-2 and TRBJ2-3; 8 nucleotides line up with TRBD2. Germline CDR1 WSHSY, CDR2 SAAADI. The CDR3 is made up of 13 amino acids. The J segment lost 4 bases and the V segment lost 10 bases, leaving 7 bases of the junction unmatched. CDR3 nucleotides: TGCGCCACTAAAACGGGGGGGTCAGATACGCAGTATTTT. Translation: CATKTGGSDTQYF.

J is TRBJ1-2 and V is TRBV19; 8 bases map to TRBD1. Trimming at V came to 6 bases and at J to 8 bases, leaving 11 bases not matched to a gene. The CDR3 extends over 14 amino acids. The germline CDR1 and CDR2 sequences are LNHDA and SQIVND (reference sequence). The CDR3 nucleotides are TGTGCCAGTAGAGATGGACAGGGTGGCCGAGGCTACACCTTC. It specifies CASRDGQGGRGYTF.

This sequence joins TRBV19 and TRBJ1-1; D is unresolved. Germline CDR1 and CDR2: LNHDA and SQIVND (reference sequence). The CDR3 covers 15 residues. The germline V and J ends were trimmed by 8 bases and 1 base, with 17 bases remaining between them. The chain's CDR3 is CASCKRRMENTEAFF. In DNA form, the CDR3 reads TGTGCCAGTTGTAAGAGGCGAATGGAGAACACTGAAGCTTTCTTT.

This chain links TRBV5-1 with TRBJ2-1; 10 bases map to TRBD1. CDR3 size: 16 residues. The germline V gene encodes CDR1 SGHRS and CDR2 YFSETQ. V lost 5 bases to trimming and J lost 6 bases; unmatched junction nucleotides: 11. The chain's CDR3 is CASSRPGQGPFNEQFF. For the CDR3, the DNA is TGCGCCAGCAGTCGGCCGGGACAGGGGCCCTTCAATGAGCAGTTCTTC.